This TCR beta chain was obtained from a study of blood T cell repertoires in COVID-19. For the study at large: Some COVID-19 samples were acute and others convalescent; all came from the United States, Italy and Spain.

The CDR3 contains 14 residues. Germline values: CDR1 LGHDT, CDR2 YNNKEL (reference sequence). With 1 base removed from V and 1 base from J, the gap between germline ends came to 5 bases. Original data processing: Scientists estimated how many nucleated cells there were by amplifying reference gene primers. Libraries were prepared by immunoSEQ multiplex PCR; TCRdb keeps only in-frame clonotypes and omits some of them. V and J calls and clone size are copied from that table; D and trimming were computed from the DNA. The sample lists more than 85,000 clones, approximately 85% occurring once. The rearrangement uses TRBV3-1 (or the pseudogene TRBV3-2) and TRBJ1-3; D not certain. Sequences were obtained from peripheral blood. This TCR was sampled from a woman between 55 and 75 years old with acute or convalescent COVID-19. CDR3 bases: TGTGCCAGCAGCCAAGCCCGTTCTGGAAACACCATATATTTT. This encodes CASSQARSGNTIYF.